Each of the 20 T cell receptor beta chains below was sequenced from the same sample in a study of OX40 agonist ivuxolimab in advanced cancers. This table comes from immunoSEQ multiplex PCR, and its TCRdb copy is limited to in-frame clones, with some not included. The table includes some 80,000 clones, 92% detected once. Sequenced material: CD4+ or CD8+ T cells sorted from blood, taken in a trial of the OX40 agonist ivuxolimab. The source of these receptors is an adult with an advanced solid tumor such as melanoma, head and neck, liver or kidney cancer.

V gene TRBV5-1 combines with J gene TRBJ2-2, with D tentatively TRBD1 or TRBD2 (5 bases each). The CDR3 covers 14 residues. Germline V lookup: CDR1 SGHRS, CDR2 YFSETQ. Trimming left V 6 bases short and J 1 base short, with 10 bases between. Here the CDR3 reads CASTGQLNTGELFF. The CDR3 nucleotides are TGCGCCAGCACGGGGCAGCTGAACACCGGGGAGCTGTTTTTT.

The chain couples TRBV6-1 to TRBJ2-7; 9 nucleotides agree with TRBD1. The CDR3 consists of 15 residues. In germline, CDR1 is MNHNS, CDR2 SASEGT. V was pared by 8 bases and J by 6 bases, with 14 bases of the junction left unmatched. CDR3: CASRYGQGMMREQYF. The CDR3 DNA reads TGTGCCAGCCGGTACGGACAGGGGATGATGCGCGAGCAGTACTTC.

This clone was seen more than once but under ten times. CDR3: CASSPQETQYF. The CDR3 DNA reads TGTGCCAGCAGTCCTCAAGAGACCCAGTACTTC. The chain couples TRBV6-6 to TRBJ2-5; D ambiguous. V lost 5 bases to trimming and J lost 2 bases, with 3 bases between them. The CDR3 is made up of 11 amino acids. CDR1 is MNHNY, CDR2 SVGAGI, per germline (reference sequence).

This rearrangement joins TRBV27 to TRBJ1-1, with TRBD1 identical over 12 bases. The CDR3 runs 17 residues. CDR1 and CDR2 (germline): MNHEY, SMNVEV (reference sequence). The junction had 8 bases not matched to a gene; V was cut back by 6 bases and J by 0 bases. CDR3 loop: CASSIRGTGGMNTEAFF. The DNA of the CDR3 is TGTGCCAGCAGCATAAGAGGGACAGGGGGCATGAACACTGAAGCTTTCTTT.

The DNA for the CDR3 is TGTGCCAGCAGTACCGACGGCAGGGACTATGGCTACACCTTC. This codes for CASSTDGRDYGYTF. The chain has TRBV6-1 and TRBJ1-2, with a possible D match to TRBD1 (5 bases). Germline V lookup: CDR1 MNHNS, CDR2 SASEGT. The CDR3 has 14 residues. Trimming left V 5 bases short and J 3 bases short, with 13 bases between.

The chain carries TRBV7-8 and TRBJ1-2; D uncertain. Germline V gives CDR1 SGHVS, CDR2 FQNEAQ. Trimming took 1 base from V and 8 from J, leaving 8 bases between them. The CDR3 covers 12 residues. The CDR3 loop is CASSLEVEGYTF. The DNA for the CDR3 is TGTGCCAGCAGCTTAGAGGTGGAAGGCTACACCTTC.

This chain uses TRBV2 with TRBJ1-1, with D possibly being TRBD1 (5 bases). V was shortened by 1 base and J by 5 bases, with 14 bases between the two germline ends. The germline V gene encodes CDR1 SNHLY and CDR2 FYNNEI. The CDR3 contains 15 residues. The CDR3 nucleotides are TGTGCCAGCAGTGAAGGTGCGCAGGGAGGAACTGAAGCTTTCTTT. This translates into CASSEGAQGGTEAFF.

The chain has TRBV6-1 and TRBJ1-2; D uncertain. Germline CDR1 is MNHNS and CDR2 is SASEGT. The V end was cut by 2 bases, the J end by 2 bases, with 12 bases between. The CDR3 loop spans 15 amino acids. In DNA, the CDR3 is TGTGCCAGCAGTGAAATGGTTGCGGCCAACTATGGCTACACCTTC. Protein: CASSEMVAANYGYTF.

V is TRBV2 and J is TRBJ2-3; the match to TRBD1 covers 7 bases. V lost 6 bases and J lost 5; bases outside the gene matches: 11. The CDR3 covers 15 residues. Germline V gene sequence: CDR1 SNHLY, CDR2 FYNNEI. The CDR3 DNA is TGTGCCAGCAGAATTAGCACAGGGGTGGGAGATACGCAGTATTTT. It translates to CASRISTGVGDTQYF.

This clone was picked up a small number of times. V is TRBV6-5 and J is TRBJ1-2, with D uncertain. V shed 0 bases and J shed 5 bases, with 13 bases lying between them. CDR1 is MNHEY, CDR2 SVGAGI, per germline. This CDR3 spans 15 amino acids. CDR3 amino acids: CASSYSYYMGYGYTF. The DNA of the CDR3 is TGTGCCAGCAGTTACTCGTACTATATGGGGTATGGCTACACCTTC.

This chain uses TRBV5-1 with TRBJ2-3; D may match TRBD1 or TRBD2 (5 bases each). Trimming took off 7 bases at V and 4 bases at J, with 16 bases between the two ends. Germline CDR1 reads SGHRS; CDR2 reads YFSETQ. The CDR3 consists of 14 residues. The chain's CDR3 is CASVRGSVPDTQYF. In DNA form, the CDR3 reads TGCGCCAGCGTCCGGGGCTCGGTCCCAGATACGCAGTATTTT.

The chain has TRBV5-8 and TRBJ2-7, with D perhaps matching TRBD1 (6 bases). Germline values: CDR1 SGHTS, CDR2 YDEGEE. The length of the CDR3 is 17 residues. Trimming stripped 7 bases from V and 0 bases from J, with 23 bases between. CDR3: CASPDRRTLLYSYEQYF. CDR3 nucleotide sequence: TGTGCCAGCCCGGACAGACGTACCCTCCTTTACTCCTACGAGCAGTACTTC. Looking up the rest from reference TRBV5-8 and TRBJ2-7 gives the full variable domain: EAGVTQSPTHLIKTRGQQATLRCSPISGHTSVYWYQQALGLGLQFLLWYDEGEERNRGNFPPRFSGRQFPNYSSELNVNALELEDSALYLCASPDRRTLLYSYEQYFGPGTRLTVT.

This chain joins TRBV6-6 and TRBJ2-5, with a tentative D call TRBD2 (7 bases). Trimming cost V 6 bases and J 4 bases, with 15 bases left between them. The CDR3 covers 14 residues. Germline V gene sequence: CDR1 MNHNY, CDR2 SVGAGI (reference sequence). The CDR3 DNA is TGTGCCAGCAGGCCCCGGAGGGGGGGAGAGACCCAGTACTTC. As protein: CASRPRRGGETQYF.

The chain combines TRBV5-6 with TRBJ2-5; no clear D. Trimming pared 0 bases from V and 5 bases from J, leaving 11 bases between. CDR1 and CDR2 (germline): SGHDT, YYEEEE. The CDR3 loop spans 14 amino acids. CDR3 residues: CASSLEFARETQYF. CDR3 sequence (DNA): TGTGCCAGCAGCTTGGAGTTTGCGAGGGAGACCCAGTACTTC.

This chain uses TRBV5-1 with TRBJ1-3; D is unclear. The germline V and J ends were trimmed by 0 bases and 0 bases, with 10 bases remaining between them. The CDR3 has 16 amino acids. The germline CDR1 and CDR2 sequences are SGHRS and YFSETQ. The CDR3 DNA reads TGCGCCAGCAGCTTGGGCGGCCCCCACTCTGGAAACACCATATATTTT. This codes for CASSLGGPHSGNTIYF.

As concerns this clone: Compared with germline, one end of the junction differs, possibly owing to a read error. Other DNA sequences in this specimen translate into the identical CDR3. The genes are TRBV18 and TRBJ2-3; D remains ambiguous. CDR1 and CDR2 from the germline V gene are KGHSH and LQKENI. The CDR3 consists of 16 residues. In DNA form, the CDR3 reads TGTGCCAGCTCACCATTCAACAGTGGCGACACAGATACGCAGTACTTT. Residues: CASSPFNSGDTDTQYF.

CDR3: CAWSLGATNEKLFF. As DNA, the CDR3 is TGTGCCTGGAGTTTAGGGGCAACTAATGAAAAACTGTTTTTT. The V gene is TRBV30, the J gene TRBJ1-4, with a possible D match to TRBD1 (5 bases). Trimming removed 2 bases from V and 0 bases from J, with 7 bases in between. This CDR3 is 14 amino acids long. The germline V gene has CDR1 GTSNPN and CDR2 SVGIG (reference sequence).

The chain joins TRBV5-5 to TRBJ1-2; tentative D call: TRBD1 (6 bases). Trimming stripped 4 bases from V and 5 bases from J, with 12 bases between. Germline V gene sequence: CDR1 SGHKS, CDR2 YYEKEE (reference sequence). This CDR3 has 13 amino acids. CDR3 sequence: CASSRGQPYGYTF. CDR3 bases: TGTGCCAGCAGCCGAGGACAGCCTTATGGCTACACCTTC.

The chain links TRBV4-1 to TRBJ2-3; D may be TRBD2 (6 bases). Deletions cut 0 bases from V and 8 bases from J, with 9 bases between. Germline CDR1 and CDR2: MGHRA and YSYEKL. This CDR3 is built from 13 residues. Written as DNA, the CDR3 is TGCGCCAGCAGCCAAGATAGGGGAGGTACGCAGTATTTT. It translates to CASSQDRGGTQYF.

A word on this clone: Other DNA variants within this sample encode the same CDR3. The chain couples TRBV6-1 to TRBJ1-4, with D perhaps matching TRBD1 (6 bases). The CDR3 has 14 residues. Germline-derived CDR1 and CDR2 are MNHNS and SASEGT. Trimming pared 6 bases from V and 0 bases from J, leaving 8 bases between. The DNA of the CDR3 is TGTGCCAGCAGGAGGACAGCAACTAATGAAAAACTGTTTTTT. The encoded protein is CASRRTATNEKLFF.